This TCR beta chain was observed in a study of regulatory T cells in long-lasting Graves disease. The overall study: Treatment with antithyroid drugs for over 5 years, together with positive TSH receptor antibodies, meant persistent Graves' disease.

There are many counts of this clonotype. Assembly of TCR beta libraries relied on iRepertoire HTBI primers together with Arm-PCR of CDR3 regions. One entry per CDR3 protein, called by TCRdb with MiXCR from the multiplex PCR reads. The sample has 350,000 to 450,000 distinct CDR3 sequences, about 21% seen once. The CDR3 is 15 residues long. Looked up from germline, CDR1 is SGHKS and CDR2 is YYEKEE (reference sequence). The V and J ends lost 1 base and 5 bases respectively, with 16 bases between them. Time point of the sample: persistent/refractory GD, antithyroid drugs over 5 years with positive TRAb. Extracted PBMC RNA gave rise to the TCR library. Patients with Graves' disease were diagnosed by American Thyroid Association guidelines.

The sample was peripheral blood mononuclear cells (PBMCs), taken when the disease was refractory, from a patient treated with antithyroid drugs. This clonotype was obtained from a female donor with Graves disease. This chain links TRBV5-5 with TRBJ2-7, with no clear D. The CDR3 region is CASSLLVKSLHEQYF. The CDR3 coding sequence is TGTGCCAGCAGCTTGCTGGTCAAGTCGCTTCACGAGCAGTACTTC. The full variable domain, completed using reference TRBV5-5 and TRBJ2-7, is DAGVTQSPTHLIKTRGQQVTLRCSPISGHKSVSWYQQVLGQGPQFIFQYYEKEERGRGNFPDRFSARQFPNYSSELNVNALLLGDSALYLCASSLLVKSLHEQYFGPGTRLTVT.